This TCR beta chain was sequenced for a study of regulatory T cells in long-lasting Graves disease. Time point meaning: persistent/refractory GD, antithyroid drugs over 5 years with positive TRAb. Scientists built the TCR library using RNA that was extracted from PBMCs. It was an endocrinology department in Xi'an, China, that provided the patients. To make TCR beta libraries, researchers used iRepertoire HTBI primers and Arm-PCR of CDR3 regions. TCRdb recomputed calls from the multiplex PCR reads with MiXCR, one row per CDR3 protein. The table has about 450,000 distinct CDR3 sequences, around a quarter seen once. The CDR3 runs 13 residues. Trimming removed 7 bases at V and 2 bases at J, with 9 bases between.

The TCR was taken from a female donor with Graves disease. The gene calls are TRBV12-3 or TRBV12-4 and TRBJ1-5, with TRBD1 as a possible D gene (6 bases). Sequences were derived from peripheral blood mononuclear cells (PBMCs), sampled when the disease was refractory, from a patient treated with antithyroid drugs. Here the CDR3 reads CASNKGGNQPQHF. The CDR3 DNA is TGTGCCAGCAACAAGGGGGGCAATCAGCCCCAGCATTTT.